The 26 T cell receptor beta chains reported below all come from one sample, sequenced in a study of T cell responses to AZD1222 COVID-19 vaccine. The method was immunoSEQ multiplex PCR; TCRdb's version includes in-frame clones alone and lacks a portion of them. This table holds approximately 180,000 clones, less than 90% found once. This specimen consisted of peripheral blood, obtained on day 0 of AZD1222 vaccination. Source of these receptors: an adult in good health.

The V and J genes are TRBV30 and TRBJ1-1; unclear D gene. Trimming stripped 0 bases from V and 0 bases from J, with 11 bases between. The CDR3 sequence is 15 residues long. Germline-derived CDR1 and CDR2 are GTSNPN and SVGIG (reference sequence). CDR3 DNA sequence: TGTGCCTGGAGTGTACGCCAGGCTATGAACACTGAAGCTTTCTTT. This sequence encodes CAWSVRQAMNTEAFF. Using reference TRBV30 and TRBJ1-1 for the parts outside the CDR3, the full variable domain is SQTIHQWPATLVQPVGSPLSLECTVEGTSNPNLYWYRQAAGRGLQLLFYSVGIGQISSEVPQNLSASRPQDRQFILSSKKLLLSDSGFYLCAWSVRQAMNTEAFFGQGTRLTVV.

V is TRBV5-1 and J is TRBJ2-3, with D maybe TRBD1 (6 bases). The CDR3 runs to 15 residues. V lost 0 bases to trimming and J lost 1 base, with 9 bases between them. CDR1 SGHRS and CDR2 YFSETQ come from the germline V gene. The CDR3 protein is CASSLAAGGTDTQYF. DNA of the CDR3: TGCGCCAGCAGCTTGGCCGCAGGGGGCACAGATACGCAGTATTTT.

This rearrangement joins TRBV9 to TRBJ2-1; no definite D call. CDR1 and CDR2 (germline): SGDLS, YYNGEE. The ends were cut back, 0 bases at V and 7 bases at J, with 14 bases in the middle. The CDR3 consists of 15 residues. The CDR3 nucleotides are TGTGCCAGCAGCGTAGCTAGGGCCCGATCTAATGAGCAGTTCTTC. It yields the protein CASSVARARSNEQFF.

The chain joins TRBV30 to TRBJ1-4, with a weak D call TRBD1 (5 bases). V lost 1 base and J lost 4, with 10 bases in between. The CDR3 covers 14 residues. Germline assignment: CDR1 GTSNPN and CDR2 SVGIG (reference sequence). The CDR3 loop reads CAWSEIDSNEKLFF. CDR3 sequence (DNA): TGTGCCTGGAGTGAAATCGACAGTAATGAAAAACTGTTTTTT. The complete variable domain, with remaining parts taken from reference TRBV30 and TRBJ1-4, reads SQTIHQWPATLVQPVGSPLSLECTVEGTSNPNLYWYRQAAGRGLQLLFYSVGIGQISSEVPQNLSASRPQDRQFILSSKKLLLSDSGFYLCAWSEIDSNEKLFFGSGTQLSVL.

The chain employs TRBV6-6 and TRBJ2-2, with 11 bases lining up with TRBD2. The J segment lost 3 bases and the V segment lost 6 bases, leaving 6 bases of the junction unmatched. The germline V gene has CDR1 MNHNY and CDR2 SVGAGI (reference sequence). The CDR3 is 16 residues long. In DNA form, the CDR3 reads TGTGCCAGCAGGCCCTCTAGCGGGGGGTACACCGGGGAGCTGTTTTTT. Protein product: CASRPSSGGYTGELFF.

The chain couples TRBV11-2 to TRBJ2-7, with D possibly TRBD1 on 7 matching bases. The CDR3 runs 17 residues. V shed 5 bases and J shed 3 bases, with 23 bases lying between them. Germline CDR1 reads SGHAT; CDR2 reads FQNNGV. The CDR3 loop reads CASSNRQGGEGLYEQYF. CDR3 DNA sequence: TGTGCCAGCAGCAACCGACAGGGAGGAGAAGGGCTCTACGAGCAGTACTTC.

V usage is TRBV6-6 and J usage is TRBJ2-6; maybe TRBD1 (5 bases). Germline values: CDR1 MNHNY, CDR2 SVGAGI (reference sequence). Trimming removed 5 bases at V and 0 bases at J, with 14 bases between. The CDR3 runs 17 residues. CDR3 nucleotides: TGTGCCAGCAGTCGACCCCAGGGTGGCTCTGGGGCCAACGTCCTGACTTTC. Amino acid sequence: CASSRPQGGSGANVLTF.

The chain employs TRBV19 and TRBJ1-1; D is perhaps TRBD1 (5 bases). Between the trimmed V and J ends, which lost 7 bases and 5 bases, there was a span of 11 bases. Looked up from germline, CDR1 is LNHDA and CDR2 is SQIVND (reference sequence). This CDR3 is 12 amino acids long. The CDR3 coding sequence is TGTGCCAGTAACATCGCAGGGACTGAAGCTTTCTTT. As protein: CASNIAGTEAFF.

The chain is built from TRBV9 and TRBJ2-1; TRBD1 matches at 9 bases. This CDR3 region has 14 residues. Germline-derived CDR1 and CDR2 are SGDLS and YYNGEE. The V segment lost 7 bases and the J segment 12 bases; nucleotides outside the gene matches: 14. CDR3: CASAGGQGMVSQFF. CDR3 bases: TGTGCCAGCGCCGGGGGACAGGGCATGGTGTCGCAGTTCTTC.

V usage is TRBV7-9 and J usage is TRBJ2-7; TRBD2 might be the D (7 bases). The CDR3 loop spans 16 amino acids. The germline gives CDR1 SEHNR, CDR2 FQNEAQ (reference sequence). The V gene lost 5 bases and the J gene lost 2 bases, with 19 bases spanning the gap. The chain's CDR3 is CASSPVGGPRAYEQYV. The DNA of the CDR3 is TGTGCCAGCAGCCCGGTGGGGGGGCCAAGGGCCTACGAGCAGTACGTC.

V is TRBV30 and J is TRBJ1-6; D gene ambiguous. The CDR3 runs 13 residues. CDR1 is GTSNPN, CDR2 SVGIG, per germline (reference sequence). V lost 4 bases and J lost 3, with 7 bases in between. The CDR3 DNA follows: TGTGCCTGGATGGGTGGCTATAATTCACCCCTCCACTTT. Translation: CAWMGGYNSPLHF.

V is TRBV5-4 and J is TRBJ2-1, with 8 bases aligning to TRBD2. Germline CDR1 reads SGHNT; CDR2 reads YYREEE (reference sequence). V lost 4 bases to trimming and J lost 8 bases; unmatched junction nucleotides: 5. The CDR3 length is 13 residues. The CDR3, as DNA: TGTGCCAGCAGCGGAGGACTAGCTGATGAGCAGTTCTTC. Amino acids: CASSGGLADEQFF. Complete variable domain (other parts from reference TRBV5-4 and TRBJ2-1): ETGVTQSPTHLIKTRGQQVTLRCSSQSGHNTVSWYQQALGQGPQFIFQYYREEENGRGNFPPRFSGLQFPNYSSELNVNALELDDSALYLCASSGGLADEQFFGPGTRLTVL.

The chain uses TRBV30 and TRBJ2-1; 9 nucleotides line up with TRBD2. Germline CDR1 GTSNPN, CDR2 SVGIG (reference sequence). The CDR3 runs 16 residues. The trim removed 1 base at V and 0 bases at J, leaving 4 bases unmatched. The chain's CDR3 is CAWSGLAGSSYNEQFF. The CDR3 region has the DNA TGTGCCTGGAGTGGTCTAGCGGGAAGCTCCTACAATGAGCAGTTCTTC.

The V gene is TRBV19, the J gene TRBJ2-1; 9 bases are shared with TRBD2. This CDR3 comprises 14 residues. V was pared by 6 bases and J by 8 bases, with 8 bases of the junction left unmatched. Germline V gene data show CDR1 as LNHDA and CDR2 as SQIVND (reference sequence). This CDR3 reads CASSPTSGVHEQFF. CDR3 nucleotides: TGTGCCAGTAGCCCGACTAGCGGAGTACATGAGCAGTTCTTC.

The gene calls are TRBV5-1 and TRBJ1-3, with TRBD1 identical over 7 bases. Trimming at V came to 0 bases and at J to 2 bases, leaving 8 bases not matched to a gene. Germline V gives CDR1 SGHRS, CDR2 YFSETQ. This CDR3 region has 17 residues. In DNA form, the CDR3 reads TGCGCCAGCAGCTTGGCGTCGATAGGGACAGCTGGAAACACCATATATTTT. Translating it yields CASSLASIGTAGNTIYF.

This clone was observed a few times. The V call is TRBV9, the J call TRBJ2-2; no definite D call. From germline, CDR1 is SGDLS and CDR2 YYNGEE. V lost 3 bases and J lost 7, with 4 bases in between. The CDR3 is made up of 11 amino acids. This chain's CDR3 is CASSGSGELFF. Here the CDR3 DNA reads TGTGCCAGCAGCGGTAGCGGGGAGCTGTTTTTT.

This clone occurred many times. V usage is TRBV24-1 and J usage is TRBJ2-7; 12 nucleotides line up with TRBD2. The CDR3 totals 14 residues. Germline CDR1 KGHDR, CDR2 SFDVKD. V dropped 5 bases and J dropped 5; count of bases not matched to a gene: 3. The CDR3 coding sequence is TGTGCCACCAGTGCTACTAGCGGGAGGAACGAGCAGTACTTC. This sequence encodes CATSATSGRNEQYF.

The V and J genes are TRBV27 and TRBJ1-1, with D possibly being TRBD1 (5 bases). The germline V gene encodes CDR1 MNHEY and CDR2 SMNVEV (reference sequence). Trimming stripped 7 bases from V and 4 bases from J, with 16 bases between. The CDR3 is 14 amino acids. DNA of the CDR3: TGTGCCAGCACTTGGGTGCAGGGTAGCACTGAAGCTTTCTTT. Translated: CASTWVQGSTEAFF.

V and J are TRBV7-3 and TRBJ2-5, with TRBD1 matching 8 bases. With 2 bases clipped from V and 3 bases from J, the junction kept 2 bases outside the gene matches. There are 14 residues in the CDR3. Germline-derived CDR1 and CDR2 are SGHTA and FQGTGA. CDR3 sequence reads: CASSLSDREETQYF. For the CDR3, the DNA is TGTGCCAGCAGCTTATCGGACAGGGAAGAGACCCAGTACTTC. The entire variable domain, with the rest obtained from reference TRBV7-3 and TRBJ2-5, is as follows: GAGVSQTPSNKVTEKGKYVELRCDPISGHTALYWYRQSLGQGPEFLIYFQGTGAADDSGLPNDRFFAVRPEGSVSTLKIQRTERGDSAVYLCASSLSDREETQYFGPGTRLLVL.

This rearrangement joins TRBV6-5 to TRBJ1-1; 10 nucleotides line up with TRBD1. The V gene end was trimmed by 10 bases and the J gene end by 4 bases; junction bases not matched to a gene: 12. CDR3 size: 15 residues. In germline, CDR1 is MNHEY, CDR2 SVGAGI. CDR3 coding DNA: TGTGCCACCCTGACGGGGACAGGGGCGGCCACTGAAGCTTTCTTT. Its protein product is CATLTGTGAATEAFF.

This clone was detected a few times. The chain has TRBV5-4 and TRBJ1-2; D is unresolved. Germline values: CDR1 SGHNT, CDR2 YYREEE (reference sequence). This CDR3 has 16 amino acids. V was trimmed by 1 base and J by 8 bases, leaving 21 bases between them. CDR3 region: CASSLSPVSSERGYTF. The CDR3 DNA follows: TGTGCCAGCAGCTTGTCCCCAGTCTCCTCCGAAAGGGGCTACACCTTC.

The rearrangement joins TRBV6-6 to TRBJ1-6; D is undetermined. In germline, CDR1 is MNHNY, CDR2 SVGAGI (reference sequence). CDR3 size: 15 residues. V lost 7 bases, J lost 9 bases, and 19 bases lay in between. The chain's CDR3 is CASTGAGPEGSPLHF. CDR3 bases: TGTGCCAGCACCGGCGCCGGGCCAGAGGGTTCACCCCTCCACTTT.

This rearrangement joins TRBV6-5 to TRBJ1-1; D not resolved. The CDR3 sequence is 14 residues long. The V and J ends lost 6 bases and 3 bases respectively, with 14 bases between them. Looked up from germline, CDR1 is MNHEY and CDR2 is SVGAGI. This CDR3 is CASRRPGRDTEAFF. The CDR3, as DNA: TGTGCCAGCAGACGTCCCGGGCGGGACACTGAAGCTTTCTTT.

This chain uses TRBV19 with TRBJ2-3, with TRBD1 matching over 8 bases. Germline lookup yields CDR1 LNHDA and CDR2 SQIVND (reference sequence). The CDR3 extends over 16 amino acids. V lost 0 bases, J lost 1 base, and 3 bases stayed unmatched. The CDR3 protein is CASSIDQGQGTDTQYF. For the CDR3, the DNA is TGTGCCAGTAGTATAGATCAGGGACAGGGCACAGATACGCAGTATTTT.

The CDR3 is CASSLQRTDTQYF. The CDR3 DNA reads as TGCGCCAGCAGCCTACAACGCACAGATACGCAGTATTTT. The rearrangement joins TRBV5-1 to TRBJ2-3; D remains unclear. V was trimmed by 4 bases and J by 1 base, leaving 7 bases between them. The CDR3 length is 13 residues. Per germline, CDR1 SGHRS and CDR2 YFSETQ. The whole variable domain, remainder taken from reference TRBV5-1 and TRBJ2-3, is KAGVTQTPRYLIKTRGQQVTLSCSPISGHRSVSWYQQTPGQGLQFLFEYFSETQRNKGNFPGRFSGRQFSNSRSEMNVSTLELGDSALYLCASSLQRTDTQYFGPGTRLTVL.

V is TRBV2 and J is TRBJ1-4; 8 positions match TRBD1. Trimming at V came to 6 bases and at J to 2 bases, leaving 2 bases not matched to a gene. Germline values: CDR1 SNHLY, CDR2 FYNNEI. This CDR3 has 14 residues. The CDR3 spells CASRRTGTNEKLFF. The CDR3 DNA reads TGTGCCAGCAGGCGGACAGGGACTAATGAAAAACTGTTTTTT.